The 12 T cell receptor beta chains below come from one sample, sequenced in a study of cytomegalovirus exposure and HLA in healthy donors. PCR involved 60 Vbeta and 13 Jbeta primers. This table comes from immunoSEQ multiplex PCR, and its TCRdb copy is limited to in-frame clones, with some not included. The sample contains more than 150,000 clones, 82% of which appear only once. The sample was PBMCs. These receptors were collected from a man aged 40-55 years in good health and CMV-seronegative.

The V call is TRBV7-2, the J call TRBJ2-3; 12 bases are a match to TRBD2. CDR3 size: 16 residues. The V gene's germline CDR1 is SGHTA and CDR2 FQGNSA. The junction had 10 bases not matched to a gene; V was cut back by 5 bases and J by 7 bases. For the CDR3, the DNA is TGTGCCAGCAGCCCCCGACTAGCGGGGGATCGGAATACGCAGTATTTT. Residues: CASSPRLAGDRNTQYF.

This chain joins TRBV9 and TRBJ2-4; tentatively, D is TRBD2 (5 bases). The CDR3 loop spans 18 amino acids. Germline CDR1 is SGDLS and CDR2 is YYNGEE. V was clipped by 0 bases and J by 2 bases, with 18 bases between them. Here the CDR3 reads CASSVGSERATTKNIQYF. The DNA of the CDR3 is TGTGCCAGCAGCGTAGGTTCGGAGAGGGCCACCACCAAAAACATTCAGTACTTC. The full variable domain, in which reference TRBV9 and TRBJ2-4 provide the parts outside the CDR3, is DSGVTQTPKHLITATGQRVTLRCSPRSGDLSVYWYQQSLDQGLQFLIQYYNGEERAKGNILERFSAQQFPDLHSELNLSSLELGDSALYFCASSVGSERATTKNIQYFGAGTRLSVL.

This sequence joins TRBV6-4 and TRBJ2-1, with 11 bases aligning to TRBD2. Germline CDR1 is MRHNA and CDR2 is SNTAGT. The ends lost 6 bases at V and 7 bases at J; junction bases unmatched: 8. The CDR3 totals 15 residues. CDR3 loop: CASSPGLAETNEQFF. The CDR3 DNA reads TGTGCCAGCAGCCCGGGACTAGCGGAAACTAATGAGCAGTTCTTC.

To note about this clone: The same CDR3 also results from other DNA sequences found in this sample. V is TRBV15 and J is TRBJ2-5; 7 bases line up with TRBD2. The germline V gene encodes CDR1 LNHNV and CDR2 YYDKDF (reference sequence). The J segment lost 2 bases and the V segment lost 0 bases, leaving 3 bases of the junction unmatched. The CDR3 has 15 amino acids. CDR3 protein: CATSRDPSGQETQYF. For the CDR3, the DNA is TGTGCCACCAGCAGAGATCCTAGCGGACAAGAGACCCAGTACTTC.

The J gene is TRBJ1-2, the V gene TRBV12-5; possibly TRBD1 for D (5 bases). V shed 1 base and J shed 7 bases, with 10 bases lying between them. CDR1 is LGHNT, CDR2 FRNRAP, per germline. There are 13 residues in the CDR3. The CDR3 is CASGLGHGGGYTF. The CDR3 nucleotides read TGTGCTAGTGGTTTGGGCCACGGGGGTGGCTACACCTTC.

This clone was recorded once. The chain combines TRBV15 with TRBJ1-2, with D possibly being TRBD1 (5 bases). V was pared by 0 bases and J by 4 bases, with 12 bases between. This CDR3 region has 15 residues. Germline V gene sequence: CDR1 LNHNV, CDR2 YYDKDF (reference sequence). CDR3: CATSRDNAGTYGYTF. The CDR3 bases are TGTGCCACCAGCAGAGATAACGCGGGGACCTATGGCTACACCTTC.

The rearrangement joins TRBV7-8 to TRBJ2-1; TRBD2 matches 11 bases. There are 18 residues in the CDR3. Germline CDR1 and CDR2: SGHVS and FQNEAQ. J gave up 1 base and V 2 bases, and 7 bases lay outside the gene matches. As DNA, the CDR3 is TGTGCCAGCAGCTTATCCCGTAGCGGGAGGGGTTCCTACAATGAGCAGTTCTTC. Protein product: CASSLSRSGRGSYNEQFF.

This clone has a single count. The chain is built from TRBV2 and TRBJ1-6; D gene ambiguous. Trimming took 4 bases from V and 7 from J, leaving 8 bases between them. This CDR3 has 13 residues. The germline CDR1 and CDR2 sequences are SNHLY and FYNNEI. The CDR3 DNA reads TGTGCCAGCAGTGGGAGGGAGAATTCACCCCTCCACTTT. Translated: CASSGRENSPLHF.

This chain joins TRBV28 and TRBJ1-5, with 7 bases matching TRBD1. From germline, CDR1 is MDHEN and CDR2 SYDVKM. J was trimmed by 4 bases and V by 7 bases; bases with no gene match: 13. The CDR3 has 16 residues. The CDR3 spells CASNSLGQSLNQPQHF. CDR3 coding DNA: TGTGCCAGCAATTCGCTGGGACAGTCTCTGAATCAGCCCCAGCATTTT.

The chain joins TRBV2 to TRBJ2-7, with 8 bases matching TRBD1. Germline-derived CDR1 and CDR2 are SNHLY and FYNNEI. The V and J ends lost 6 bases and 4 bases, in that order; junction bases with no gene match: 14. The CDR3 contains 16 residues. CDR3 loop: CASRRLGGQGVYEQYF. In nucleotides, the CDR3 is TGTGCCAGCAGACGGCTTGGAGGACAGGGAGTTTACGAGCAGTACTTC.

The V and J genes are TRBV5-8 and TRBJ2-3, with D possibly matching TRBD1 (6 bases). This CDR3 region has 16 residues. The V and J ends lost 1 base and 6 bases respectively, with 18 bases between them. The germline gives CDR1 SGHTS, CDR2 YDEGEE. CDR3 DNA: TGTGCCAGCAGCTTGAGACAGGCCAGGGCCGTCGATACGCAGTATTTT. This translates into CASSLRQARAVDTQYF.

This chain connects TRBV7-2 to TRBJ2-1; the D is unclear. Germline assignment: CDR1 SGHTA and CDR2 FQGNSA. V was shortened by 5 bases and J by 5 bases, with 7 bases between the two germline ends. The CDR3 contains 12 residues. The CDR3 sequence: CASSPSHNEQFF. CDR3 nucleotide sequence: TGTGCCAGCAGCCCTAGTCACAATGAGCAGTTCTTC.